This passage covers 20 T cell receptor beta chains from one sample sequenced in a study of T cell responses to AZD1222 COVID-19 vaccine. Libraries were prepared by immunoSEQ multiplex PCR; TCRdb keeps only in-frame clonotypes and omits some of them. Of fewer than 90,000 clones in the sample, about 91% were seen once. Source: peripheral blood, taken 28 days after the second AZD1222 dose. The receptors stem from an adult who received the AZD1222 COVID-19 vaccine.

The V gene is TRBV18, the J gene TRBJ1-5; D perhaps matches TRBD1 (5 bases). This CDR3 is 15 amino acids long. V shed 3 bases and J shed 10 bases, with 19 bases lying between them. From germline, CDR1 is KGHSH and CDR2 LQKENI. CDR3 region: CASSPTVERILPQHF. Here the CDR3 DNA reads TGTGCCAGCTCACCGACAGTGGAAAGAATCCTACCCCAGCATTTT. Complete variable domain (other parts from reference TRBV18 and TRBJ1-5): NAGVMQNPRHLVRRRGQEARLRCSPMKGHSHVYWYRQLPEEGLKFMVYLQKENIIDESGMPKERFSAEFPKEGPSILRIQQVVRGDSAAYFCASSPTVERILPQHFGDGTRLSIL.

The sample holds one count of this clone. This chain links TRBV19 with TRBJ2-1; 10 bases fit TRBD1. V dropped 4 bases and J dropped 8; count of bases not matched to a gene: 8. Germline CDR1 LNHDA, CDR2 SQIVND (reference sequence). This CDR3 spans 15 amino acids. CDR3 bases: TGTGCCAGTAGTAAGCGGACAGGGGGGATCGATGAGCAGTTCTTC. This gives the protein CASSKRTGGIDEQFF.

This chain joins TRBV11-2 and TRBJ2-7; D not certain. The CDR3 has 15 amino acids. V was clipped by 5 bases and J by 1 base, with 15 bases between them. Germline V gene sequence: CDR1 SGHAT, CDR2 FQNNGV. Here the CDR3 reads CASSLQHVGSYEQYF. The CDR3 nucleotides read TGTGCCAGCAGCCTACAGCACGTTGGATCCTACGAGCAGTACTTC.

The chain recombines TRBV28 with TRBJ1-4, with D possibly matching TRBD1 (6 bases). Germline CDR1 reads MDHEN; CDR2 reads SYDVKM. Between the trimmed V and J ends, which lost 3 bases and 5 bases, there was a span of 13 bases. CDR3 size: 15 residues. CDR3 loop: CASSFMTGTNEKLFF. For the CDR3, the DNA is TGTGCCAGCAGTTTTATGACAGGTACAAATGAAAAACTGTTTTTT.

In its sample, this clone was seen a few times. V usage is TRBV5-1 and J usage is TRBJ2-3; D may be TRBD2 (5 bases). Germline V CDR1 and CDR2: SGHRS, YFSETQ. Trimming pared 0 bases from V and 0 bases from J, leaving 8 bases between. The CDR3 has 15 residues. This CDR3 is CASSLVPGSTDTQYF. DNA for the CDR3: TGCGCCAGCAGCTTGGTTCCGGGGAGCACAGATACGCAGTATTTT.

This chain links TRBV5-1 with TRBJ2-7; D may be TRBD2 (5 bases). Between the trimmed V and J ends, which lost 2 bases and 2 bases, there was a span of 11 bases. The CDR3 is 14 residues long. Germline assignment: CDR1 SGHRS and CDR2 YFSETQ. CDR3 amino acids: CASSLTGSPYEQYF. The CDR3 coding sequence is TGCGCCAGCAGCTTAACGGGATCCCCCTACGAGCAGTACTTC.

The rearrangement uses TRBV10-3 and TRBJ1-5; unclear D gene. Trimming left V 1 base short and J 3 bases short, with 10 bases between. Germline lookup yields CDR1 ENHRY and CDR2 SYGVKD. The CDR3 spans 15 residues. CDR3 bases: TGTGCCATCAGTGAGTTCGGGGATCCCAATCAGCCCCAGCATTTT. Translated: CAISEFGDPNQPQHF.

The chain employs TRBV4-2 and TRBJ1-3; the D gene is possibly TRBD1 (6 bases). Trimming cost V 0 bases and J 1 base, with 13 bases left between them. From germline, CDR1 is LGHNA and CDR2 YNFKEQ. This CDR3 region has 17 residues. The CDR3 spells CASSQDLGGSSGNTIYF. For the CDR3, the DNA is TGTGCCAGCAGCCAAGATTTGGGGGGCTCATCTGGAAACACCATATATTTT.

This rearrangement joins TRBV6-6 to TRBJ2-1; 11 nucleotides match TRBD2. CDR1 and CDR2 from the germline V gene are MNHNY and SVGAGI (reference sequence). The V gene end was trimmed by 1 base and the J gene end by 8 bases; junction bases not matched to a gene: 4. The CDR3 runs to 15 residues. The CDR3 DNA reads as TGTGCCAGCAGTTACTATAGCGGGGGGGACGATGAGCAGTTCTTC. Translation: CASSYYSGGDDEQFF.

The chain's CDR3 is CASSQEPGQGAVGYGYTF. CDR3 bases: TGTGCCAGCAGCCAAGAACCGGGACAGGGGGCTGTAGGCTATGGCTACACCTTC. The rearrangement links TRBV4-2 to TRBJ1-2; 12 positions agree with TRBD1. The germline gives CDR1 LGHNA, CDR2 YNFKEQ. V was pared by 0 bases and J by 4 bases, with 9 bases of the junction left unmatched. The CDR3 spans 18 residues.

This chain connects TRBV19 to TRBJ2-7, with 9 bases aligning to TRBD1. The V gene's germline CDR1 is LNHDA and CDR2 SQIVND (reference sequence). The CDR3 is 14 amino acids. The V gene end was trimmed by 10 bases and the J gene end by 1 base; junction bases not matched to a gene: 8. CDR3 sequence (DNA): TGTGCCACCAAAAAAGGGACAGGGTCCTACGAGCAGTACTTC. It encodes CATKKGTGSYEQYF.

This sequence joins TRBV24-1 and TRBJ1-5; weak D call: TRBD1 (6 bases). CDR1 is KGHDR, CDR2 SFDVKD, per germline. The CDR3 is made up of 15 amino acids. V gave up 6 bases and J gave up 2 bases, with 13 bases separating them. CDR3 sequence (DNA): TGTGCCACCAGTACAACAGGGTCGGGCAATCAGCCCCAGCATTTT. It is translated as CATSTTGSGNQPQHF.

The sample holds one count of this clone. The chain couples TRBV30 to TRBJ2-3; the D gene could be TRBD1 or TRBD2 (6 bases each). CDR1 is GTSNPN, CDR2 SVGIG, per germline (reference sequence). The CDR3 is made up of 15 amino acids. V lost 5 bases, J lost 2 bases, and 17 bases lay in between. CDR3 nucleotides: TGTGCCTGGGGACCGAGGGGGGCCATCACAGATACGCAGTATTTT. Its translation: CAWGPRGAITDTQYF.

This clone came up once. The J gene is TRBJ1-1, the V gene TRBV7-3, with D hard to call. CDR1 SGHTA and CDR2 FQGTGA come from the germline V gene. This CDR3 contains 15 residues. V was trimmed by 1 base and J by 1 base, leaving 10 bases between them. In DNA form, the CDR3 reads TGTGCCAGCAGCTTAAGCCGGGCCTCGAACACTGAAGCTTTCTTT. It yields the protein CASSLSRASNTEAFF. Complete variable domain (other parts from reference TRBV7-3 and TRBJ1-1): GAGVSQTPSNKVTEKGKYVELRCDPISGHTALYWYRQSLGQGPEFLIYFQGTGAADDSGLPNDRFFAVRPEGSVSTLKIQRTERGDSAVYLCASSLSRASNTEAFFGQGTRLTVV.

The V and J genes are TRBV6-5 and TRBJ1-2; D is perhaps TRBD1 (5 bases). CDR1 is MNHEY and CDR2 is SVGAGI in the germline V gene. The CDR3 spans 14 residues. The ends were cut back, 7 bases at V and 2 bases at J, with 14 bases in the middle. CDR3 DNA: TGTGCCAGCACAAAAAAGACAGCAAACTATGGCTACACCTTC. This gives the protein CASTKKTANYGYTF.

CDR3 coding DNA: TGTGCCAGCAGTGACATGGGGCTCGGCACTGAAGCTTTCTTT. Its protein is CASSDMGLGTEAFF. The gene calls are TRBV6-1 and TRBJ1-1; D is perhaps TRBD1 (5 bases). The germline gives CDR1 MNHNS, CDR2 SASEGT. Trimming pared 3 bases from V and 4 bases from J, leaving 12 bases between. The CDR3 contains 14 residues.

This clone was recorded once. The chain couples TRBV29-1 to TRBJ2-4; D not resolved. This CDR3 contains 12 residues. CDR1 and CDR2 (germline): SQVTM, ANQGSEA. V dropped 4 bases and J dropped 7 bases, with 11 bases sitting between them. The chain's CDR3 is CSVGVSKNIQYF. The CDR3 DNA reads TGCAGCGTTGGTGTCAGTAAGAACATTCAGTACTTC.

The chain carries TRBV30 and TRBJ1-5, with D tentatively TRBD1 (5 bases). Germline loops: CDR1 GTSNPN, CDR2 SVGIG (reference sequence). There are 15 residues in the CDR3. Deletions cut 2 bases from V and 4 bases from J, with 15 bases between. The CDR3: CAWSPMGTGNQPQHF. CDR3 bases: TGTGCCTGGAGTCCTATGGGGACGGGGAATCAGCCCCAGCATTTT.

The V gene is TRBV7-2, the J gene TRBJ1-2, with unresolved D. Germline V gene sequence: CDR1 SGHTA, CDR2 FQGNSA. The CDR3 extends over 12 amino acids. V was cut by 1 base and J by 10 bases, with 10 bases left in between. CDR3 bases: TGTGCCAGCAGCTTAGAGGCCAGTTCCTACACCTTC. Encoded protein: CASSLEASSYTF.

The chain employs TRBV5-4 and TRBJ1-2; 8 positions match TRBD1. The germline V gene has CDR1 SGHNT and CDR2 YYREEE (reference sequence). Trimming at V came to 4 bases and at J to 6 bases, leaving 17 bases not matched to a gene. There are 17 residues in the CDR3. The DNA for the CDR3 is TGTGCCAGCAGCCGTCCCGGGACAGGTTGGGGAGGGGATGGCTACACCTTC. This sequence encodes CASSRPGTGWGGDGYTF.